This TCR beta chain is drawn from a study of blood T cell repertoires in COVID-19. As for the study in general: COVID-19 samples from acute and convalescent phases originated in the United States, Italy and Spain. PBMCs, B-cell-depleted T cells, or T cells were the source of the cDNA or gDNA that made up the material.

V was clipped by 8 bases and J by 9 bases; unmatched bases: 9. The CDR3 length is 13 residues. Germline CDR1 ENHRY, CDR2 SYGVKD. In the original processing: From reference gene primer amplification, estimates of nucleated cell counts were derived. The table came from immunoSEQ multiplex PCR; TCRdb's copy has only in-frame clones and leaves some out. That table gives V, J and clone size, and the DNA gave D and trimming. The table lists 120,000 to 150,000 clones, approximately 80% of them singletons, with about 3% in the top ten. The chain couples TRBV10-3 to TRBJ2-1, with 8 positions matching TRBD2. This sequence originates from a woman aged 40 to 49 with active or convalescent COVID-19. What was sequenced was peripheral blood. The CDR3 nucleotides are TGTGCCATCCGCATGCGGGAGGATGGTGAGCAGTTCTTC. Protein sequence: CAIRMREDGEQFF.